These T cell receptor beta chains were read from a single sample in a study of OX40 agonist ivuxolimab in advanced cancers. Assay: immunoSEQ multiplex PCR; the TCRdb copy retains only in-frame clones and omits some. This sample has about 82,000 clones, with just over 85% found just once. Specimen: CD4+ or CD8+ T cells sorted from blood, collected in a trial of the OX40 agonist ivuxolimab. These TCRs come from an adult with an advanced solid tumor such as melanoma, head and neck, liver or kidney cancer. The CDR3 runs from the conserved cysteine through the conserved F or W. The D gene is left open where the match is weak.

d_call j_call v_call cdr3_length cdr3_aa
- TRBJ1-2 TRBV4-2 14 CASSTVVSGYGYTF
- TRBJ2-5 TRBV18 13 CASSKGLRETQYF
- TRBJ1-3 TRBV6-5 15 CASSAWGGQGNTIYF
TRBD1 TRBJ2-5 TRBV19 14 CASSPWTGGETQYF
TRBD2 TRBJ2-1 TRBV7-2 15 CASSLASGRAFEQFF
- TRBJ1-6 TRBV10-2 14 CASSHGNTDSPLHF
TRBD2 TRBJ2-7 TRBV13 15 CASGLWRGARYEQYF
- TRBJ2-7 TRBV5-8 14 CASSILQGSSEQYF
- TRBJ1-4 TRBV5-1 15 CASTRGDATNEKLFF
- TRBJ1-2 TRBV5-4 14 CASSFRGTNYGYTF
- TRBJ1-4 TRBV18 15 CASSPPGQQGEKLFF
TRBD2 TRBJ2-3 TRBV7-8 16 CASSSRLAGGIDTQYF
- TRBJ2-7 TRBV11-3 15 CASSLDGAVRYEQYF
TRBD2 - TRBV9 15 CASSVWGGAGLEQYF
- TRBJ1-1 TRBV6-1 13 CASSVSGNTEAFF
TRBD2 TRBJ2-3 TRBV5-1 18 CASSLAPSGGDSTDTQYF
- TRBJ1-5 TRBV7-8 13 CASSRDSNQPQHF
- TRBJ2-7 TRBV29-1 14 CSVEESGTTYEQYF
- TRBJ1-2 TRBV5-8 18 CASSSPRGRELFNYGYTF
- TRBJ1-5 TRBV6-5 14 CASSLGQSNQPQHF